What follows describes a single TCR beta chain. Use of 60 Vbeta and 13 Jbeta primers characterized the PCR. Sequencing used immunoSEQ multiplex PCR; TCRdb keeps in-frame clones, though not all of them. The sample holds more than 95,000 clones, around 73% seen once. These data come from a study of cytomegalovirus exposure and HLA in healthy donors. The CDR3 spans 15 residues. J lost 4 bases, V lost 2 bases, and 3 bases had no gene match. Germline CDR1 reads KGHSH; CDR2 reads LQKENI. The origin of this receptor is a man aged 25 to 40 in good health and CMV-seropositive. Sequenced sample: PBMCs. The chain combines TRBV18 with TRBJ1-5; 9 bases fit TRBD1. The DNA of the CDR3 is TGTGCCAGCTCACCATTACAGGGGGCGAATCAGCCCCAGCATTTT. It specifies CASSPLQGANQPQHF.